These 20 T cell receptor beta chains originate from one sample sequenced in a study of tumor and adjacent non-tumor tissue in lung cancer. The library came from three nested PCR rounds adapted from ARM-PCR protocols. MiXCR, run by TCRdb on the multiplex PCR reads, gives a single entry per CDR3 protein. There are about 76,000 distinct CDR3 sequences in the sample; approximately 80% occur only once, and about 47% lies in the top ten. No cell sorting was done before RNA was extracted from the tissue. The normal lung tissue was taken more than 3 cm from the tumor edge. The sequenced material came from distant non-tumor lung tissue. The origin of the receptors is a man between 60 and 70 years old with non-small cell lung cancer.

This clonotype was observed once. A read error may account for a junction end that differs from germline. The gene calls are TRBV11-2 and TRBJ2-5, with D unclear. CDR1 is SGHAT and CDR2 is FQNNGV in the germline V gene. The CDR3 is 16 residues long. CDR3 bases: TGTGCCCGCAGCTCCACAATGGGGTGGCCAAAGGAGACCCAGCACTTC. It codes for CARSSTMGWPKETQHF.

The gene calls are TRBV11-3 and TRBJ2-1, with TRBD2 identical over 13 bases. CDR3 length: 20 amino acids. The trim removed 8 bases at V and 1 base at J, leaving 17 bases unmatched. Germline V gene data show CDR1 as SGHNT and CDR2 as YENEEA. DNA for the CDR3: TGTGCCAGCTACTTACACCCCGGGACTAGCGGGACAAGTTCCTACAATGAGCAGTTCTTC. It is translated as CASYLHPGTSGTSSYNEQFF.

The CDR3 DNA reads TGTGCCAGCAATTATCCTGCGGGAGGGCCGGTTGAGCAGTTCTTC. As protein: CASNYPAGGPVEQFF. This rearrangement joins TRBV6-2 or TRBV6-3 to TRBJ2-1; TRBD2 matches 9 bases. The CDR3 loop spans 15 amino acids. The V and J ends lost 7 bases and 9 bases, in that order; junction bases with no gene match: 13. CDR1 is MNHEY, CDR2 SVGEGT, per germline.

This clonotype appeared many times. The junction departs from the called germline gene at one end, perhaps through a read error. The CDR3 coding sequence is TGTGCCAGCAGCTTAGAGGCGGCGGGCCTAAAGATCTTC. Residues: CASSLEAAGLKIF. The rearrangement links TRBV11-2 to TRBJ2-1; D perhaps matches TRBD2 (5 bases). The germline CDR1 and CDR2 sequences are SGHAT and FQNNGV. The CDR3 covers 13 residues.

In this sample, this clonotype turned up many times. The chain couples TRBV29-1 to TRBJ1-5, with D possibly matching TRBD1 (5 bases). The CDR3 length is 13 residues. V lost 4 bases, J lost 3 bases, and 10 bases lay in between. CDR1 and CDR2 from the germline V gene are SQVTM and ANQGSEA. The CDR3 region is CSVGRGPNQPQHF. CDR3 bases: TGCAGCGTTGGGAGGGGCCCCAATCAGCCCCAGCATTTT.

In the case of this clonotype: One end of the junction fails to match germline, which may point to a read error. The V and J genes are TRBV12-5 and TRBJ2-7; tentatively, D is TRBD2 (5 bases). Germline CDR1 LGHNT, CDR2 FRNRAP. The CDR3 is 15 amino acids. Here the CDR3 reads CASGLDHTGSYKQYF. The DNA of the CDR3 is TGTGCTAGTGGTTTAGACCACACGGGGAGCTACAAGCAGTACTTC.

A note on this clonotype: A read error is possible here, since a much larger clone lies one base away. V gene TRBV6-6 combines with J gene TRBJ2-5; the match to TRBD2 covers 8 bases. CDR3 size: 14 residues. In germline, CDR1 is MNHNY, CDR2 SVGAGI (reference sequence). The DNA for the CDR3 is TGTGCCAGCACGAACGGACCAGCGGGAGAGACCCGGTACTTC. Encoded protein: CASTNGPAGETRYF.

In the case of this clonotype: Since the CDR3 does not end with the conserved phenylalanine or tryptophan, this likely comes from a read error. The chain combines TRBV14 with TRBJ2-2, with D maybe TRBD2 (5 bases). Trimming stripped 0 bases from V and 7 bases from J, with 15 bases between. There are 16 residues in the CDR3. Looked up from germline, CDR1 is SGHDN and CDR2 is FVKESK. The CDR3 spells CASSQDRLAPSGELFL. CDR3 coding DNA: TGTGCCAGCAGCCAAGATCGGCTAGCTCCCAGCGGGGAGCTGTTTCTT.

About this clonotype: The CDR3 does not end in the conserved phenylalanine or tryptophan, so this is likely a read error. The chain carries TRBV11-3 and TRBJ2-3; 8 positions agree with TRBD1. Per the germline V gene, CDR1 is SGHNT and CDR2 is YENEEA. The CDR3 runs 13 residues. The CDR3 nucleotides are TGTGCCAGCAGCTTTCAGGGGGCAGATAAGCAGTATTAC. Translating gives CASSFQGADKQYY.

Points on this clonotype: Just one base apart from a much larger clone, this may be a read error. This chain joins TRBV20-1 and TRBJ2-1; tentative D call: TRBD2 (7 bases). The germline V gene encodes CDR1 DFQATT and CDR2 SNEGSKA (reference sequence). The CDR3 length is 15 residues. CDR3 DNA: TGCAGTGTTAGACCTACAGGGAGGGATGTTGATGAGCAGTTCTTC. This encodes CSVRPTGRDVDEQFF.

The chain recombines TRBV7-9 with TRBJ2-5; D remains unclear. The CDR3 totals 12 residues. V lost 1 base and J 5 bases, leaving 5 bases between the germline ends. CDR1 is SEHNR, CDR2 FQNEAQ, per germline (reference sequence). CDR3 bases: TGTGCCAGCAGCTTAGAGTGGGAGACCCAGTACTTC. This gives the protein CASSLEWETQYF.

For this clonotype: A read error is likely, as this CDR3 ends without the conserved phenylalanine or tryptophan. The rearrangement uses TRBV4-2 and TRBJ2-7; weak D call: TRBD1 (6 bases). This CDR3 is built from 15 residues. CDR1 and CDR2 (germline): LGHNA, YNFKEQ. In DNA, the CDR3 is TGTGCCACCAGCCAAGGGCAGGGGTTGGGATACGAGCAGTACTTA. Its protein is CATSQGQGLGYEQYL.

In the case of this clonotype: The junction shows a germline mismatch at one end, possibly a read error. The CDR3 spells CASRTAGQAQIQETQYF. CDR3 nucleotide sequence: TGTGCCAGTAGAACAGCCGGGCAAGCCCAGATCCAAGAGACACAGTACTTC. The gene calls are TRBV6-6 and TRBJ2-5; no firm D call. The CDR3 sequence is 17 residues long. Germline CDR1 reads MNHNY; CDR2 reads SVGAGI (reference sequence).

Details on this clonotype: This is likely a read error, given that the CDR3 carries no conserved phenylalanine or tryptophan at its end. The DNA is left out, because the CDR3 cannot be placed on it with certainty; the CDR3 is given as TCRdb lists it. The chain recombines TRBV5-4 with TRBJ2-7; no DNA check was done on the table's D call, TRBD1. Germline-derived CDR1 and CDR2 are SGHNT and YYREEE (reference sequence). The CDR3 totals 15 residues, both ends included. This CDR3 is CASSFGTGGAYEQYL.

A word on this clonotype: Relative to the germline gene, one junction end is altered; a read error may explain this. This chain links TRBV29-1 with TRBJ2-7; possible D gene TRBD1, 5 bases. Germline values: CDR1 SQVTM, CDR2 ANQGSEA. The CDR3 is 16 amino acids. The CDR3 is CNVQTRTWGEEDEQYF. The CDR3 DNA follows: TGCAACGTTCAAACCCGGACATGGGGTGAGGAAGACGAGCAGTACTTC.

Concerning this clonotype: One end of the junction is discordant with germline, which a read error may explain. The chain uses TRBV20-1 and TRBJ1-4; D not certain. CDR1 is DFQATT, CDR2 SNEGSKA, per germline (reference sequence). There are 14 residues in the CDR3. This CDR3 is CSASMTAGVEELLF. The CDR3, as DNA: TGCAGTGCTAGTATGACCGCCGGAGTGGAAGAACTGTTGTTT.

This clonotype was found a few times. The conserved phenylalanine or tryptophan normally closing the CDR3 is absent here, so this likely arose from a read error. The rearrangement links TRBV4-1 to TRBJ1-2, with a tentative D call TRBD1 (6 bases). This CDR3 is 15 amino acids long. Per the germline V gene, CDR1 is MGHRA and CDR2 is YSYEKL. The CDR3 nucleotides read TGCGCAAGCAGCCAAGAACAGGGAGGTAACTATGGCTACACCCTC. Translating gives CASSQEQGGNYGYTL.

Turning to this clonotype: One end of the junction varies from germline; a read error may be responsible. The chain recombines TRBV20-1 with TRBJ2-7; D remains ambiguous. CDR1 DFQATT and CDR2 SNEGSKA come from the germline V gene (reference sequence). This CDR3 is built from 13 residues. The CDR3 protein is CTAMGMAIGEQDF. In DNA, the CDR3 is TGCACTGCTATGGGGATGGCTATAGGCGAGCAGGACTTC.

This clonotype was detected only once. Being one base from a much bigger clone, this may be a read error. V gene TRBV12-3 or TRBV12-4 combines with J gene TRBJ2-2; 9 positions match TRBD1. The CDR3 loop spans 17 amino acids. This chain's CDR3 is CACSLIRTGEGTGELFF. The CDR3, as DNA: TGTGCCTGCAGTCTTATTCGGACAGGGGAAGGCACCGGGGAGCTGTTTTTT.

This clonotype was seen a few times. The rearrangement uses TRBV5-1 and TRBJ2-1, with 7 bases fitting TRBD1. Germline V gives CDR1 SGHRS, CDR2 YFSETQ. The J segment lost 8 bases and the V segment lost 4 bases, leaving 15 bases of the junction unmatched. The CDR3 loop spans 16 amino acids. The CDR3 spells CASSRTTGLLLDEQFF. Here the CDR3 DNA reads TGCGCCAGCAGCCGGACGACAGGGTTGTTACTCGATGAGCAGTTCTTC.